A selection of T cell receptor beta chains follows, all from one sample in a study of memory CD4+ T cells and cytomegalovirus serostatus. Only in-frame clones appear in the TCRdb table, and some are missing; sequencing was by immunoSEQ multiplex PCR. The table includes some 50,000 clones, just over 75% detected once. The sequencing sample was made of memory CD4+ T cells from blood. These receptors all stem from an adult in good health and CMV-seronegative. The CDR3 runs from the conserved cysteine through the conserved F or W. The order of the fields is V gene, clone size, J gene, CDR3 length, D gene, CDR3 protein, CDR3 DNA. D genes are given only for firm matches. Where a row states a size, it is once, few, many or the class of an expanded clone; other rows omit it.

v_call: TRBV19
clone_size: medium-sized
j_call: TRBJ1-1
cdr3_length: 15
d_call: -
cdr3_aa: CASSIGQTQVSEAFF
cdr3_nt: TGTGCCAGTAGTATAGGACAGACCCAGGTATCTGAAGCTTTCTTT

v_call: TRBV28
clone_size: -
j_call: TRBJ1-2
cdr3_length: 12
d_call: TRBD1
cdr3_aa: CASSGTDRGYTF
cdr3_nt: TGTGCCAGCAGTGGGACAGATCGTGGCTACACCTTC

v_call: TRBV14
clone_size: -
j_call: TRBJ1-3
cdr3_length: 16
d_call: TRBD1
cdr3_aa: CASSQVAGGAGNTIYF
cdr3_nt: TGTGCCAGCAGCCAAGTAGCAGGGGGAGCTGGAAACACCATATATTTT

v_call: TRBV6-5
clone_size: -
j_call: TRBJ2-7
cdr3_length: 14
d_call: TRBD1
cdr3_aa: CASSLTGQVREQYF
cdr3_nt: TGTGCCAGCAGCTTAACGGGACAGGTACGCGAGCAGTACTTC

v_call: TRBV15
clone_size: few
j_call: TRBJ1-1
cdr3_length: 12
d_call: -
cdr3_aa: CATSREGTEAFF
cdr3_nt: TGTGCCACCAGCAGAGAGGGCACTGAAGCTTTCTTT

v_call: TRBV5-6
clone_size: -
j_call: TRBJ2-7
cdr3_length: 17
d_call: TRBD2
cdr3_aa: CASSLLGLARSSYEQYF
cdr3_nt: TGTGCCAGCAGCTTGTTGGGACTAGCCCGAAGCTCCTACGAGCAGTACTTC

v_call: TRBV19
clone_size: -
j_call: TRBJ1-5
cdr3_length: 16
d_call: -
cdr3_aa: CASSFIRLINNQPQHF
cdr3_nt: TGTGCCAGTAGTTTTATCCGACTTATAAACAATCAGCCCCAGCATTTT

v_call: TRBV27
clone_size: few
j_call: TRBJ1-5
cdr3_length: 14
d_call: -
cdr3_aa: CASSARVTNQPQHF
cdr3_nt: TGTGCCAGCAGTGCCCGGGTTACCAATCAGCCCCAGCATTTT

v_call: TRBV29-1
clone_size: few
j_call: TRBJ2-3
cdr3_length: 13
d_call: TRBD2
cdr3_aa: CSVESREGNTQYF
cdr3_nt: TGCAGCGTTGAATCCCGGGAGGGCAATACGCAGTATTTT

v_call: TRBV2
clone_size: -
j_call: TRBJ1-5
cdr3_length: 16
d_call: -
cdr3_aa: CASRKSGVLRNQPQHF
cdr3_nt: TGTGCCAGCAGAAAATCGGGGGTTCTGCGCAATCAGCCCCAGCATTTT

v_call: TRBV4-1
clone_size: -
j_call: TRBJ1-2
cdr3_length: 13
d_call: -
cdr3_aa: CASSTPGARGYTF
cdr3_nt: TGCGCCAGCAGCACCCCAGGGGCACGGGGCTACACCTTC

v_call: TRBV5-1
clone_size: -
j_call: TRBJ2-1
cdr3_length: 16
d_call: TRBD1
cdr3_aa: CASSGAQGEGYNEQFF
cdr3_nt: TGCGCCAGCAGCGGGGCCCAGGGGGAAGGCTACAATGAGCAGTTCTTC

v_call: TRBV5-1
clone_size: -
j_call: TRBJ2-5
cdr3_length: 14
d_call: -
cdr3_aa: CASSLAGQASTVYF
cdr3_nt: TGCGCCAGCAGCTTGGCCGGGCAGGCGTCGACCGTGTACTTC

v_call: TRBV9
clone_size: -
j_call: TRBJ2-2
cdr3_length: 16
d_call: TRBD2
cdr3_aa: CASSVGTSGPTGELFF
cdr3_nt: TGTGCCAGCAGCGTAGGGACTAGCGGGCCCACCGGGGAGCTGTTTTTT

v_call: TRBV29-1
clone_size: few
j_call: TRBJ1-1
cdr3_length: 13
d_call: TRBD1
cdr3_aa: CSVSGQGAIGAFF
cdr3_nt: TGCAGCGTTAGTGGACAGGGGGCGATTGGGGCTTTCTTT

v_call: TRBV2
clone_size: few
j_call: TRBJ1-2
cdr3_length: 14
d_call: TRBD1
cdr3_aa: CASTNRGRFSGYTF
cdr3_nt: TGTGCCAGCACCAACAGGGGGAGGTTCAGTGGCTACACCTTC

v_call: TRBV6-5
clone_size: -
j_call: TRBJ2-1
cdr3_length: 16
d_call: TRBD2
cdr3_aa: CASSSLAAGGRVEQFF
cdr3_nt: TGTGCCAGCAGTTCCTTGGCTGCGGGGGGCCGGGTTGAGCAGTTCTTC

v_call: TRBV14
clone_size: -
j_call: TRBJ2-7
cdr3_length: 15
d_call: -
cdr3_aa: CASSQGRLSSYEQYF
cdr3_nt: TGTGCCAGCAGCCAGGGTCGGCTGAGCTCCTACGAGCAGTACTTC

v_call: TRBV28
clone_size: -
j_call: TRBJ1-5
cdr3_length: 15
d_call: -
cdr3_aa: CASSKIGGSMRPQHF
cdr3_nt: TGTGCCAGCAGTAAAATCGGGGGCTCCATGCGGCCCCAGCATTTT

v_call: TRBV27
clone_size: few
j_call: TRBJ1-1
cdr3_length: 17
d_call: TRBD1
cdr3_aa: CASSLRTLDRTNTEAFF
cdr3_nt: TGTGCCAGCAGTTTGAGGACCCTGGACAGGACCAACACTGAAGCTTTCTTT

v_call: TRBV6-1
clone_size: -
j_call: TRBJ1-2
cdr3_length: 14
d_call: TRBD1
cdr3_aa: CASRTGDRDHGYTF
cdr3_nt: TGTGCCAGCAGGACCGGGGACAGGGATCACGGCTACACCTTC

v_call: TRBV7-8
clone_size: -
j_call: TRBJ2-7
cdr3_length: 15
d_call: TRBD1
cdr3_aa: CASSSPPTGSYEQYF
cdr3_nt: TGTGCCAGCAGCTCCCCGCCGACAGGGTCCTACGAGCAGTACTTC

v_call: TRBV9
clone_size: -
j_call: TRBJ2-7
cdr3_length: 13
d_call: -
cdr3_aa: CASSPRLVSEQYF
cdr3_nt: TGTGCCAGCAGCCCCCGACTAGTGAGCGAGCAGTACTTC

v_call: TRBV7-7
clone_size: -
j_call: TRBJ2-5
cdr3_length: 14
d_call: -
cdr3_aa: CASSRGMGVETQYF
cdr3_nt: TGTGCTAGCAGCCGGGGGATGGGGGTGGAGACCCAGTACTTC

v_call: TRBV5-6
clone_size: -
j_call: TRBJ1-1
cdr3_length: 16
d_call: -
cdr3_aa: CASSFEGRGGRTEAFF
cdr3_nt: TGTGCCAGCAGCTTTGAGGGGCGAGGCGGTAGGACTGAAGCTTTCTTT

v_call: TRBV6-5
clone_size: -
j_call: TRBJ1-3
cdr3_length: 15
d_call: -
cdr3_aa: CASSYGRASGNTIYF
cdr3_nt: TGTGCCAGCAGTTATGGCAGGGCCTCTGGAAACACCATATATTTT

v_call: TRBV7-9
clone_size: -
j_call: TRBJ2-7
cdr3_length: 12
d_call: TRBD1
cdr3_aa: CASSQGVYEQYF
cdr3_nt: TGTGCCAGCAGCCAGGGGGTTTACGAGCAGTACTTC